This T cell receptor beta chain was found in a study of blood T cell repertoires in COVID-19. Study-wide context: The United States, Italy and Spain were the sources of the acute and convalescent COVID-19 samples. PBMCs, B-cell-depleted T cells, or T cells were the source of the cDNA or gDNA that made up the material.

In the authors' workflow: Reference gene primer amplification gave estimated nucleated cell counts. Only in-frame clones appear in the TCRdb table, and some are missing; sequencing was by immunoSEQ multiplex PCR. V and J calls and clone size are copied from that table; D and trimming were computed from the DNA. The table shows about 150,000 clones, with about 80% occurring only once. Germline V gives CDR1 SGHKS, CDR2 YYEKEE (reference sequence). The CDR3 consists of 15 residues. With 1 base removed from V and 6 bases from J, the gap between germline ends came to 13 bases. The sequence was collected from a man aged 60 to 69 with acute or convalescent COVID-19. The V and J genes are TRBV5-5 and TRBJ1-4; TRBD1 is a possible D gene (5 bases). Sequences were obtained from peripheral blood. DNA of the CDR3: TGTGCCAGCAGCTTGACAGGTCTTTTAGATGAAAAACTGTTTTTT. Its protein is CASSLTGLLDEKLFF.